These 7 T cell receptor beta chains came from one sample sequenced in a study of control samples from healthy donors and cancer patients. The table came from immunoSEQ multiplex PCR; TCRdb's copy has only in-frame clones and leaves some out. Of roughly 120,000 clones listed, roughly 92% are singletons. The source material was blood. These receptors originate from a woman between 18 and 29 years old in good health.

The rearrangement joins TRBV6-5 to TRBJ2-3, with D possibly matching TRBD1 (5 bases). Germline V gives CDR1 MNHEY, CDR2 SVGAGI. Trimming cost V 7 bases and J 1 base, with 15 bases left between them. This CDR3 spans 15 amino acids. For the CDR3, the DNA is TGTGCCAGCAACCAAGGGGCAGGCCGCACAGATACGCAGTATTTT. It encodes CASNQGAGRTDTQYF.

The V call is TRBV12-3 or TRBV12-4, the J call TRBJ2-3, with D hard to call. V was clipped by 5 bases and J by 2 bases, with 5 bases between them. CDR3 length equals 12 residues. As DNA, the CDR3 is TGTGCCAGCAGTCGATACACAGATACGCAGTATTTT. This encodes CASSRYTDTQYF.

The V call is TRBV20-1, the J call TRBJ1-5; D is ambiguous. From germline, CDR1 is DFQATT and CDR2 SNEGSKA (reference sequence). CDR3 length: 16 residues. The ends were cut back, 3 bases at V and 0 bases at J, with 15 bases in the middle. The CDR3 here is CSASSQGVYSNQPQHF. CDR3 DNA sequence: TGCAGTGCTAGTTCCCAAGGAGTCTATAGCAATCAGCCCCAGCATTTT.

The gene calls are TRBV28 and TRBJ1-2; D gene unclear. The CDR3 runs 15 residues. V gave up 2 bases and J gave up 4 bases, with 14 bases separating them. Germline V gene data show CDR1 as MDHEN and CDR2 as SYDVKM. DNA for the CDR3: TGTGCCAGCAGTTTAGGCGCTGGTGCGCCCTATGGCTACACCTTC. This translates into CASSLGAGAPYGYTF.

The chain is built from TRBV2 and TRBJ2-3; D is tentatively TRBD1 or TRBD2 (7 bases each). V shed 6 bases and J shed 5 bases, with 15 bases lying between them. The V gene's germline CDR1 is SNHLY and CDR2 FYNNEI. CDR3 size: 14 residues. The chain's CDR3 is CASRPRGGRDTQYF. Written as DNA, the CDR3 is TGTGCCAGCAGGCCCAGGGGGGGGAGAGATACGCAGTATTTT. Full variable domain (rest looked up from reference TRBV2 and TRBJ2-3): EPEVTQTPSHQVTQMGQEVILRCVPISNHLYFYWYRQILGQKVEFLVSFYNNEISEKSEIFDDQFSVERPDGSNFTLKIRSTKLEDSAMYFCASRPRGGRDTQYFGPGTRLTVL.

The J gene is TRBJ2-7, the V gene TRBV14; D is unresolved. V was trimmed by 0 bases and J by 2 bases, leaving 5 bases between them. The CDR3 has 13 residues. Germline assignment: CDR1 SGHDN and CDR2 FVKESK. The CDR3: CASSQDTAYEQYF. CDR3 DNA sequence: TGTGCCAGCAGCCAAGACACAGCCTACGAGCAGTACTTC.

The chain uses TRBV19 and TRBJ2-4; D unresolved. The germline V and J ends were trimmed by 3 bases and 0 bases, with 9 bases remaining between them. The length of the CDR3 is 15 residues. Germline CDR1 is LNHDA and CDR2 is SQIVND (reference sequence). The CDR3 sequence is CASSISALAKNIQYF. The CDR3 DNA follows: TGTGCCAGTAGTATCTCCGCCTTAGCCAAAAACATTCAGTACTTC.